These T cell receptor beta chains were read from a single sample in a study of T-cell memory formation after mild COVID-19. TCRdb independently ran MiXCR on the 5' RACE reads; one entry per CDR3 protein. This table holds over 350,000 distinct CDR3 sequences, roughly 15% found once. The source material was PBMCs or a T cell subset sorted from them (not recorded which). The receptors come from a young man who had mild COVID-19 (a few samples of this study predate the infection). Cell type and time point are not known. Each CDR3 is given with its conserved first and last residue. A D gene is named only where the DNA matches it firmly. Size is omitted from some rows. Given values are once, few, many or a class for expanded clones.

d_call	v_call	j_call	clone_size	cdr3_nt	cdr3_aa
-	TRBV7-2	TRBJ2-2	many	TGTGCCAGCAGCTTTTTGTTCCCAGGTTCGGCCGGGGAGCTGTTTTTT	CASSFLFPGSAGELFF
-	TRBV7-7	TRBJ2-1	few	TGTGCTAGCAGCACGGGGGTGGGGAATGAGCAGTTCTTC	CASSTGVGNEQFF
-	TRBV19	TRBJ1-1	-	TGTGCCAGTAAGAGTTCCGGGCTGGTTTTTGGTGGCACTGAAGCTTTCTTT	CASKSSGLVFGGTEAFF
-	TRBV7-9	TRBJ1-6	-	TGTGCCAGCAGCTTCGCTACATTTTATAATTCACCCCTCCACTTT	CASSFATFYNSPLHF
-	TRBV11-2	TRBJ2-5	-	TGTGCCAGCAGCTTAGGCGGGTCCGTTCAGACCCAGTACTTC	CASSLGGSVQTQYF
TRBD1	TRBV7-2	TRBJ2-1	few	TGTGCCAGCAGCGATCGCGACAGGGATAGGGATGAGCAGTTCTTC	CASSDRDRDRDEQFF
-	TRBV20-1	TRBJ1-1	few	TGCAGTGCTAGAGAAACGGGGCAGGACACTGAAGCTTTCTTT	CSARETGQDTEAFF
TRBD1	TRBV6-2/TRBV6-3	TRBJ2-1	few	TGTGCCAGCAGTTACTCGGGACAGGGGGCTTACTACAATGAGCAGTTCTTC	CASSYSGQGAYYNEQFF
-	TRBV6-5	TRBJ1-6	-	TGTGCCAGCAGAGATACAGGGCATAATTCACCCCTCCACTTT	CASRDTGHNSPLHF
-	TRBV7-2	TRBJ1-2	-	TGTGCCAGCAGCCCTTTCCGGGTCCGTAACTATGGCTACACCTTC	CASSPFRVRNYGYTF
TRBD2	TRBV4-1	TRBJ2-3	-	TGCGCCAGCAGCCAAGCAGCGGGGGCAGATACGCAGTATTTT	CASSQAAGADTQYF
-	TRBV12-3/TRBV12-4	TRBJ2-4	-	TGTGCCAGCCGCCAGGAAACAGGGAACATTCAGTACTTC	CASRQETGNIQYF
-	TRBV3-1	TRBJ2-1	-	TGTGCCAGCAGCCAAGGGCAGCGTAACAATGAGCAGTTCTTC	CASSQGQRNNEQFF
TRBD2	TRBV7-2	TRBJ2-5	few	TGTGCCAGCAGCGCCCTACTAGCGGGGGCGGGAGAGACCCAGTACTTC	CASSALLAGAGETQYF
-	TRBV6-2/TRBV6-3	TRBJ2-1	few	TGTGCCAGCAGTTACGGTAGTGGCAATGAGCAGTTCTTC	CASSYGSGNEQFF
-	TRBV11-2	TRBJ1-1	many	TGTGCCAGCAGCTTGAGTGGAAGAGGACGGGGTGAAGCTTTCTTT	CASSLSGRGRGEAFF
-	TRBV24-1	TRBJ2-3	-	TGTGCCACCAGTGATTTGGGGGGGTTCACAGATACGCAGTATTTT	CATSDLGGFTDTQYF
TRBD2	TRBV12-3/TRBV12-4	TRBJ2-2	many	TGTGCCAGCAGTCCCCGTCGACTAGCGGGCGACACCGGGGAGCTGTTTTTT	CASSPRRLAGDTGELFF
TRBD1	TRBV4-1	TRBJ1-2	few	TGCGCCAGCAGCCAAAATTCGGCAGGGGGTTATGGCTACACCTTC	CASSQNSAGGYGYTF
TRBD2	TRBV5-1	TRBJ2-5	-	TGCGCCAGCAGCTCCTGGGGGGGTGAAGAGACCCAGTACTTC	CASSSWGGEETQYF
-	TRBV6-2/TRBV6-3	TRBJ2-5	-	TGTGCCAGCAGTCCTACGACAGCCCCCCAAGAGACCCAGTACTTC	CASSPTTAPQETQYF
TRBD1	TRBV14	TRBJ2-1	-	TGTGCCAGCAGCACCGACTCGGGACAGAGCTCCTACAATGAGCAGTTCTTC	CASSTDSGQSSYNEQFF
-	TRBV4-2	TRBJ1-2	many	TGTGCCAGCAGCCAAGATCACCCCTTGGAAGGCTACACCTTC	CASSQDHPLEGYTF
TRBD2	TRBV12-3/TRBV12-4	TRBJ2-1	few	TGTGCCAGCAGTTTGTCCCCTAGCGGGATTAATGAGCAGTTCTTC	CASSLSPSGINEQFF
-	TRBV7-2	TRBJ2-3	-	TGTGCCAGCAGCCGCGGGACGGCGACAACAGATACGCAGTATTTT	CASSRGTATTDTQYF
TRBD2	TRBV7-6	TRBJ2-1	many	TGTGCCAGCAGCTTAGGTAGCGGGGGGATCTACAATGAGCAGTTCTTC	CASSLGSGGIYNEQFF
-	TRBV9	TRBJ2-1	-	TGTGCCAGCAGCGCTATCGATGAGCAGTTCTTC	CASSAIDEQFF
-	TRBV9	TRBJ1-1	few	TGTGCCAGCAGCGCCCGAGGTGGGGCCCACACTGAAGCTTTCTTT	CASSARGGAHTEAFF
-	TRBV4-3	TRBJ2-5	few	TGCGCCAGCAGCCAAGGTCTGGCACTAGAGACCCAGTACTTC	CASSQGLALETQYF
-	TRBV6-1	TRBJ1-5	few	TGTGCCAGCCTGACAGAGATTAGCAATCAGCCCCAGCATTTT	CASLTEISNQPQHF
-	TRBV20-1	TRBJ2-7	-	TGCAGTGCTACCCTTTTGAGGGGGAGTTCGTACGAGCAGTACTTC	CSATLLRGSSYEQYF
TRBD1	TRBV13	TRBJ2-5	few	TGTGCCAGCAGCTCGGACAGGGATGGAGAGACCCAGTACTTC	CASSSDRDGETQYF
-	TRBV11-2	TRBJ2-1	many	TGTGCCAGCAGCTTAGGCCGTACAGGGAATCGTGAGCAGTTCTTC	CASSLGRTGNREQFF
TRBD1	TRBV7-2	TRBJ2-1	-	TGTGCCAGCAGCTCGACAGGGGACAGTGAGCAGTTCTTC	CASSSTGDSEQFF
-	TRBV7-9	TRBJ1-2	-	TGTGCCACCCCAGAGGGCCCCTATGGCTACACCTTC	CATPEGPYGYTF
-	TRBV6-2/TRBV6-3	TRBJ2-5	few	TGTGCCAGCGGCCAGACCCAGTACTTC	CASGQTQYF
-	TRBV6-1	TRBJ2-5	few	TGTGCCAGCAACGGAAGAGGGAAGCATCAAGAGACCCAGTACTTC	CASNGRGKHQETQYF
-	TRBV9	TRBJ1-1	-	TGTGCCAGCAGCCCTAAGGGGGGCGCGAACACTGAAGCTTTCTTT	CASSPKGGANTEAFF
-	TRBV12-3/TRBV12-4	TRBJ2-5	-	TGTGCCAGCAGCCCGGACACAATCCAAGAGACCCAGTACTTC	CASSPDTIQETQYF
TRBD1	TRBV20-1	TRBJ2-2	-	TGCAGTGCAAAACAGGGGTTTACGGGGACCGGGGAGCTGTTTTTT	CSAKQGFTGTGELFF
-	TRBV12-3/TRBV12-4	TRBJ2-5	-	TGTGCCAGCAGGCGACAGGCCCTGTTGGGAGAGACCCAGTACTTC	CASRRQALLGETQYF
-	TRBV5-6	TRBJ1-4	few	TGTGCCAGCAGCTTGGGACCGGGGGCGACTAATGAAAAACTGTTTTTT	CASSLGPGATNEKLFF
-	TRBV6-5	TRBJ1-2	few	TGTGCCAGCAGTTACGCCACAGGAGGGAATCATGGCTACACCTTC	CASSYATGGNHGYTF
TRBD2	TRBV5-1	TRBJ2-5	-	TGCGCCAGCAGCCTGCGGGGGGACCAAGAGACCCAGTACTTC	CASSLRGDQETQYF
TRBD1	TRBV4-2	TRBJ1-1	-	TGTGCCAGCAGCCACGGGACAGTCGTGAACACTGAAGCTTTCTTT	CASSHGTVVNTEAFF
-	TRBV28	TRBJ2-3	-	TGTGCCAGCAGTTTTGTTACGGGGCCAGATACGCAGTATTTT	CASSFVTGPDTQYF
TRBD1	TRBV20-1	TRBJ2-7	-	TGCAGTGCTAGCCGGGACAGGGGGGACGAGCAGTACTTC	CSASRDRGDEQYF
TRBD2	TRBV20-1	TRBJ2-5	-	TGCAGTGCTAGAGTTAACGGGGGGGCTGATACCCAGTACTTC	CSARVNGGADTQYF
TRBD1	TRBV29-1	TRBJ2-7	-	TGCAGCGTTGACTGGACAGGGAATTACGAGCAGTACTTC	CSVDWTGNYEQYF
TRBD1	TRBV5-1	TRBJ1-1	-	TGCGCCAGCAGCCTTGCCGGGACAGGTCCCGAAGCTTTCTTT	CASSLAGTGPEAFF
-	TRBV6-5	TRBJ2-3	-	TGTGCCAGCAGTTATTGGGGGACCGCAGACACAGATACGCAGTATTTT	CASSYWGTADTDTQYF
-	TRBV5-4	TRBJ2-7	-	TGTGCCAGCAGCTTGGGGGCAACGGAGGAGCAGTACTTC	CASSLGATEEQYF
TRBD2	TRBV28	TRBJ2-3	few	TGTGCCAGCAGCCCGGACTCTCTCCGGGGGGTGCAGTATTTT	CASSPDSLRGVQYF
TRBD2	TRBV20-1	TRBJ2-3	few	TGCAGTGCTCCCCCACTAGCGGGCACAGATACGCAGTATTTT	CSAPPLAGTDTQYF
-	TRBV7-2	TRBJ2-1	few	TGTGCCAGCGGCCTCTGGGAGAGCTCCTACAATGAGCAGTTCTTC	CASGLWESSYNEQFF
-	TRBV23-1	TRBJ2-2	many	TGCGCCAGCAGTAGACTCGGGGGGCCCTACACCGGGGAGCTGTTTTTT	CASSRLGGPYTGELFF
-	TRBV7-6	TRBJ1-2	-	TGTGCCAGCAGCTTGCCAGGAGGCTATGGCTACACCTTC	CASSLPGGYGYTF
-	TRBV7-9	TRBJ2-5	-	TGTGCCAGCAGCCGAATTTTCCAAGAGACCCAGTACTTC	CASSRIFQETQYF